This T cell receptor (beta chain) is from a study of OX40 agonist ivuxolimab in advanced cancers. The length of the CDR3 is 14 residues. Trimming shortened V by 3 bases and J by 6 bases, and 12 bases separated the two germline ends. CDR1 and CDR2 (germline): SGHTA, FQGTGA. Sequencing used immunoSEQ multiplex PCR; TCRdb keeps in-frame clones, though not all of them. The sample comprises approximately 70,000 clones, around 90% of which are singletons, and 0.86% rests with the top ten. The sequencing used CD4+ or CD8+ T cells sorted from blood, collected in a trial of the OX40 agonist ivuxolimab. This chain links TRBV7-3 with TRBJ2-1; D is unresolved. The sequence was obtained from an adult with an advanced solid tumor such as melanoma, head and neck, liver or kidney cancer. DNA for the CDR3: TGTGCCAGCAGCTTTCTTAGTCCGGGCAATGAGCAGTTCTTC. The encoded protein is CASSFLSPGNEQFF.